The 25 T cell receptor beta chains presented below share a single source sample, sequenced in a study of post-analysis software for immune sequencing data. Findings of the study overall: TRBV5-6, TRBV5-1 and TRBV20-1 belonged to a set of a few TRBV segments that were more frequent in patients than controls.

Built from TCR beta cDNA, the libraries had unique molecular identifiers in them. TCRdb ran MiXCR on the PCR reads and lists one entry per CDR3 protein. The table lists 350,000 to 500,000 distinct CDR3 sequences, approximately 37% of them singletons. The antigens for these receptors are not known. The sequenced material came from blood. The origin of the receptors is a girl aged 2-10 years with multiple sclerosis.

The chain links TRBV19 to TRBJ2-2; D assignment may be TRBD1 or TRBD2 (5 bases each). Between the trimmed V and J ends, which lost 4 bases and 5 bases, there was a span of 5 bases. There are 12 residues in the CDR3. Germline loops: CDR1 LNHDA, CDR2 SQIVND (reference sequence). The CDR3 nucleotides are TGTGCCAGTAGTAGGGGGACCGGGGAGCTGTTTTTT. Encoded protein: CASSRGTGELFF. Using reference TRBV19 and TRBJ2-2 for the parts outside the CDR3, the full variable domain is DGGITQSPKYLFRKEGQNVTLSCEQNLNHDAMYWYRQDPGQGLRLIYYSQIVNDFQKGDIAEGYSVSREKKESFPLTVTSAQKNPTAFYLCASSRGTGELFFGEGSRLTVL.

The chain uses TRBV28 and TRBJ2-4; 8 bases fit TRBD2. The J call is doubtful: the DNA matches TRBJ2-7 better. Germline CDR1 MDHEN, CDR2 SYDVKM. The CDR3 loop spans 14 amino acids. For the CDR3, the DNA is TGTGCCAGCGCCGGGGGGGCCTACTGGTACGAGCAGTACTTC. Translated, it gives CASAGGAYWYEQYF.

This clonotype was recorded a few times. CDR3 amino acids: CASSSRVPATNEKLFF. The CDR3 DNA follows: TGTGCCAGCAGCTCCCGCGTCCCCGCAACTAATGAAAAACTGTTTTTT. This sequence joins TRBV6-5 and TRBJ1-4; no reliable D call. The CDR3 spans 16 residues. Trimming cost V 6 bases and J 0 bases, with 14 bases left between them. The germline V gene encodes CDR1 MNHEY and CDR2 SVGAGI.

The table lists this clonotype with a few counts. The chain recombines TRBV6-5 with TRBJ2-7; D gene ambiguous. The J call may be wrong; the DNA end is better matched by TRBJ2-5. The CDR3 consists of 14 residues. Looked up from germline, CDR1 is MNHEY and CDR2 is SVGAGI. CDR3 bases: TGTGCCAGCAGTGTTCTTTCGTTGGGAGAGACCCAGTACTTC. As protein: CASSVLSLGETQYF.

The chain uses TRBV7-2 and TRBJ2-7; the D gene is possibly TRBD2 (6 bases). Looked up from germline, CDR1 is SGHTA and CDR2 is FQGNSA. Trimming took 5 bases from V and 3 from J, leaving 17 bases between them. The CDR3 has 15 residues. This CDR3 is CASSLRDSGLYEQYF. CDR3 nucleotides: TGTGCCAGCAGCCTTCGGGATAGCGGACTCTACGAGCAGTACTTC.

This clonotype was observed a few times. Here the CDR3 reads CASSGFGVSLMSANVLTF. The CDR3 DNA follows: TGTGCCAGCAGCGGGTTTGGGGTGTCGCTGATGTCGGCCAACGTCCTGACTTTC. The V call is TRBV7-8, the J call TRBJ2-6, with D hard to call. Germline V lookup: CDR1 SGHVS, CDR2 FQNEAQ. This CDR3 contains 18 residues. V dropped 5 bases and J dropped 6 bases, with 23 bases sitting between them.

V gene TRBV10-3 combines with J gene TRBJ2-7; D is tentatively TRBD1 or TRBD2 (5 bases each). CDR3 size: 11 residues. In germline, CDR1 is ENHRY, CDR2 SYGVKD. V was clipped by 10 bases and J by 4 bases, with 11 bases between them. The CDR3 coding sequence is TGTGCCACGCAGGGAGCTTACGAGCAGTACTTC. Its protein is CATQGAYEQYF.

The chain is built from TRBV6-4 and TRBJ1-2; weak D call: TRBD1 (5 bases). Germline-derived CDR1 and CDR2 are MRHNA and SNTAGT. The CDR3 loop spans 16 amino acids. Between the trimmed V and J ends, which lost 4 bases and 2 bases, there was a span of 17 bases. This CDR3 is CASSVEGPPENYGYTF. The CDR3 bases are TGTGCCAGCAGTGTAGAGGGGCCTCCGGAAAACTATGGCTACACCTTC.

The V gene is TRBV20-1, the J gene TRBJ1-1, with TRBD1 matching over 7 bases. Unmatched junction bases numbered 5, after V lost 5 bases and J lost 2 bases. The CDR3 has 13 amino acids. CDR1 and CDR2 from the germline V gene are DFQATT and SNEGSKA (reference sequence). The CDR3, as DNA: TGCAGTGCTTCGCGGGACAGCAACACTGAAGCTTTCTTT. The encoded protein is CSASRDSNTEAFF.

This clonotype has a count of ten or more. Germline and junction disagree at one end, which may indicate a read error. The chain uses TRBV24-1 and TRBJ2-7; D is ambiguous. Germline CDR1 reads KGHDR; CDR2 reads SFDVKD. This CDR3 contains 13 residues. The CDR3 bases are TGTGCCACCAGTGACCGACGGTCCTCCGAGCAGTACTTC. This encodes CATSDRRSSEQYF.

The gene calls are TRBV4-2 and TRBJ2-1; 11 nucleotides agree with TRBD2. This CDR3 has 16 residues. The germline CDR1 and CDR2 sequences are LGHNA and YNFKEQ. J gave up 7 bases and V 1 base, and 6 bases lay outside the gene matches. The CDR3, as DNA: TGTGCCAGCAGCCAAGGGATCCTAGCGGGAGGTAATGAGCAGTTCTTC. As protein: CASSQGILAGGNEQFF.

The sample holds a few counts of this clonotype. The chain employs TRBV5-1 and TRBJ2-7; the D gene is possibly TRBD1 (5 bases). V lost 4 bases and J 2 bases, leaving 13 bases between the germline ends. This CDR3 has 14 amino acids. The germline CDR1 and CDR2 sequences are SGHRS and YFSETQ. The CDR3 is CASSPLRVTYEQYF. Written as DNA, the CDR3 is TGCGCCAGCAGCCCACTCAGGGTTACCTACGAGCAGTACTTC.

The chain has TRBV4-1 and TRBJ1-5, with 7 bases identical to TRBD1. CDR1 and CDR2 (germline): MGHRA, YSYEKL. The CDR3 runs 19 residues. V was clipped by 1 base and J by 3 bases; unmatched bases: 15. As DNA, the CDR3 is TGCGCCAGCAGCCAAGTGGGGGGCCTAGACAGGGCGGCCAATCAGCCCCAGCATTTT. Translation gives CASSQVGGLDRAANQPQHF.

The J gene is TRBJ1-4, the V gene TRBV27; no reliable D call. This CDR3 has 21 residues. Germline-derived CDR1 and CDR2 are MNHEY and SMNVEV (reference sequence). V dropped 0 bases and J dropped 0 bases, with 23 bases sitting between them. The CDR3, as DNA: TGTGCCAGCAGTTTATCCTTCGTTCGGAACCCCTTTATCTCAACTAATGAAAAACTGTTTTTT. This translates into CASSLSFVRNPFISTNEKLFF.

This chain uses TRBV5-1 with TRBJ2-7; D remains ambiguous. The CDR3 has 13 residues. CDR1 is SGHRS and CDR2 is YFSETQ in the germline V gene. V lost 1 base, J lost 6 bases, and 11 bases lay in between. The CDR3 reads CASSLSASGEQYF. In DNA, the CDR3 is TGCGCCAGCAGCTTGAGCGCTAGTGGCGAGCAGTACTTC. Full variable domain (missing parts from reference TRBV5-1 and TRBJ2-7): KAGVTQTPRYLIKTRGQQVTLSCSPISGHRSVSWYQQTPGQGLQFLFEYFSETQRNKGNFPGRFSGRQFSNSRSEMNVSTLELGDSALYLCASSLSASGEQYFGPGTRLTVT.

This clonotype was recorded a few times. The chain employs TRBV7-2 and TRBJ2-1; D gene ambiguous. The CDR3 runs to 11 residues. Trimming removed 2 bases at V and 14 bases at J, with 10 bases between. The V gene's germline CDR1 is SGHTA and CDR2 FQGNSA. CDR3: CASSLQVVKFF. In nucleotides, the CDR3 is TGTGCCAGCAGCTTACAGGTTGTAAAGTTCTTC.

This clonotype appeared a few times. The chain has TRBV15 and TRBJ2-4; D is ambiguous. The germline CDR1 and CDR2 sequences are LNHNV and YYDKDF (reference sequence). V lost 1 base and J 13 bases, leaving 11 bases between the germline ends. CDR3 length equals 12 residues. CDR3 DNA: TGTGCCACCAGCAGAGGTTTTCAGGAGCAGTACTTC. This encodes CATSRGFQEQYF.

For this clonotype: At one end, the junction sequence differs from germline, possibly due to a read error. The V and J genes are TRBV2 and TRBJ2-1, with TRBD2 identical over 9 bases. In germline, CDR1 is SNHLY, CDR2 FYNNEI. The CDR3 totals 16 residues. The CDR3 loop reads CASSPTAGTSYIEQFF. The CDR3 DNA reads TGTGCCAGCAGCCCGACAGCCGGGACTAGCTACATTGAGCAGTTCTTC. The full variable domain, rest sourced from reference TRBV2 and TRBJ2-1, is EPEVTQTPSHQVTQMGQEVILRCVPISNHLYFYWYRQILGQKVEFLVSFYNNEISEKSEIFDDQFSVERPDGSNFTLKIRSTKLEDSAMYFCASSPTAGTSYIEQFFGPGTRLTVL.

CDR3 sequence reads: CASSGDSLGEQFF. The CDR3, as DNA: TGTGCCAGCAGCGGAGACAGCCTGGGTGAGCAGTTCTTC. V gene TRBV5-6 combines with J gene TRBJ2-1, with D possibly matching TRBD1 (5 bases). V lost 4 bases, J lost 9 bases, and 14 bases lay in between. Germline CDR1 SGHDT, CDR2 YYEEEE. The length of the CDR3 is 13 residues.

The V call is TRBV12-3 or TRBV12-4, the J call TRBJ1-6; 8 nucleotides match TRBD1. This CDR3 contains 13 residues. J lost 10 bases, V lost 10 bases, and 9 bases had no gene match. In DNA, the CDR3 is TGTGCCACGGCAGGGGGCGTGAGGTCACCCCTCCACTTT. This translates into CATAGGVRSPLHF.

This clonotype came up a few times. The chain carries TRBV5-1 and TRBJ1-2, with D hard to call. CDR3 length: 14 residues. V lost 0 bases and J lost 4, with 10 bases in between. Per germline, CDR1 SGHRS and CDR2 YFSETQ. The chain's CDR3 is CASSLEPILYGYTF. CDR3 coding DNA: TGCGCCAGCAGCTTGGAGCCGATCCTCTATGGCTACACCTTC.

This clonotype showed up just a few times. The CDR3 loop is CASSFRFGGARNSPLHF. CDR3 bases: TGTGCCAGCAGCTTCCGGTTCGGGGGCGCGAGGAATTCACCCCTCCACTTT. The V gene is TRBV7-2, the J gene TRBJ1-6, with D maybe TRBD1 (6 bases). This CDR3 spans 17 amino acids. V lost 3 bases and J lost 7, with 19 bases in between. Germline lookup yields CDR1 SGHTA and CDR2 FQGNSA.

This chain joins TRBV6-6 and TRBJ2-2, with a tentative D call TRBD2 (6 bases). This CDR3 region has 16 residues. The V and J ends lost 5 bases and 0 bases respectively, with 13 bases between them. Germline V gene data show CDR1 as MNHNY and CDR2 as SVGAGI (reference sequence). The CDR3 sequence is CASSTLAFANTGELFF. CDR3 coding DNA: TGTGCCAGCAGTACTCTAGCGTTCGCGAACACCGGGGAGCTGTTTTTT.

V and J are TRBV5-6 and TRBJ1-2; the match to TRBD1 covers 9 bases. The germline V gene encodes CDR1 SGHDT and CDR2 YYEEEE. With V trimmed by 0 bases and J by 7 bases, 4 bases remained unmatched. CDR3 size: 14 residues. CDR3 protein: CASSLDRGRGGYTF. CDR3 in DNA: TGTGCCAGCAGCTTGGACAGGGGGCGCGGTGGCTACACCTTC.

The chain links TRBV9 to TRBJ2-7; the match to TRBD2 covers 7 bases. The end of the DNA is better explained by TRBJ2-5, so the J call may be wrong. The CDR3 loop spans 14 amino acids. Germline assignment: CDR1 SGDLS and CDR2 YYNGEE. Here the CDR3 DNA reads TGTGCCAGCAGCGTGGGTCGGGGGGATGAGACCCAGTACTTC. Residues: CASSVGRGDETQYF.